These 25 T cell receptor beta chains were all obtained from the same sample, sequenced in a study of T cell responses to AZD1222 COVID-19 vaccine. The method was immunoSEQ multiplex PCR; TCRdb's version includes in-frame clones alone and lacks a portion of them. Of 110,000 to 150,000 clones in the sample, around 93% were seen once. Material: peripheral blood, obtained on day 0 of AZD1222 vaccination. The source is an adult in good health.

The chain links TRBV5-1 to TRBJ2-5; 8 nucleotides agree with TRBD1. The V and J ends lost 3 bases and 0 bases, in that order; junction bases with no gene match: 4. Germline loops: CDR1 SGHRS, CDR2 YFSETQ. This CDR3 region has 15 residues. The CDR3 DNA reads TGCGCCAGCAGCTCGGGACAGGCGTACCAAGAGACCCAGTACTTC. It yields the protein CASSSGQAYQETQYF.

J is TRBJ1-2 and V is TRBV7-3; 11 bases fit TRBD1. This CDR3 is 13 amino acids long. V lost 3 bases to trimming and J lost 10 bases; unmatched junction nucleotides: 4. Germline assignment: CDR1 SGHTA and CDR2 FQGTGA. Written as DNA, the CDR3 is TGTGCCAGCAGCTTCGGACAGGGGGCCTTCTACACCTTC. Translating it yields CASSFGQGAFYTF. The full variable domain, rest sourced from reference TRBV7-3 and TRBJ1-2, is GAGVSQTPSNKVTEKGKYVELRCDPISGHTALYWYRQSLGQGPEFLIYFQGTGAADDSGLPNDRFFAVRPEGSVSTLKIQRTERGDSAVYLCASSFGQGAFYTFGSGTRLTVV.

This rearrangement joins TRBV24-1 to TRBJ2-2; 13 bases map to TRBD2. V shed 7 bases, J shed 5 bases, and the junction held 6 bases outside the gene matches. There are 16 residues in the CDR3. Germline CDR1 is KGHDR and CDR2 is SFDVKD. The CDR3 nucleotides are TGTGCCACCAGAGACGGGACTAGCGGGATAACCGGGGAGCTGTTTTTT. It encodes CATRDGTSGITGELFF.

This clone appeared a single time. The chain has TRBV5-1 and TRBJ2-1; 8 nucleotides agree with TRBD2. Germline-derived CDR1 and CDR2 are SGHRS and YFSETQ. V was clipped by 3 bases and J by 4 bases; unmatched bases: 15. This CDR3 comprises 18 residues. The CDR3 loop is CASSSLGLRGAAYNEQFF. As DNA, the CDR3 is TGCGCCAGCAGCTCCCTGGGGTTGCGGGGGGCCGCTTACAATGAGCAGTTCTTC. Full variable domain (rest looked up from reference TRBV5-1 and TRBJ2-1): KAGVTQTPRYLIKTRGQQVTLSCSPISGHRSVSWYQQTPGQGLQFLFEYFSETQRNKGNFPGRFSGRQFSNSRSEMNVSTLELGDSALYLCASSSLGLRGAAYNEQFFGPGTRLTVL.

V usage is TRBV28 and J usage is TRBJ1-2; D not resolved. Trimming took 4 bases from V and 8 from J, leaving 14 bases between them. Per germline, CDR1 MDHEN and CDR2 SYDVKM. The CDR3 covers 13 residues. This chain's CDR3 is CASSSSVGQGYTF. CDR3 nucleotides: TGTGCCAGCAGTTCGTCCGTCGGCCAGGGCTACACCTTC.

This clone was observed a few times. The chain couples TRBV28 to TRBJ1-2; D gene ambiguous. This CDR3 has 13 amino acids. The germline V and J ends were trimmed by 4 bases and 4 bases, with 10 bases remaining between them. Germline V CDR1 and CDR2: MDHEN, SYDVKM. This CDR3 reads CASSSASAYGYTF. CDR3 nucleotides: TGTGCCAGCAGTTCGGCGTCGGCCTATGGCTACACCTTC.

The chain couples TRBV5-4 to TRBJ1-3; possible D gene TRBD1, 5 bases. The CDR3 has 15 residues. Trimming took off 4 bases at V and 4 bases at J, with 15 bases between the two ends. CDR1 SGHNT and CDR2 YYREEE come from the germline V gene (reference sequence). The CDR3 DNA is TGTGCCAGCAGCCAAGGGACGGCAGGGGGAAACACCATATATTTT. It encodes CASSQGTAGGNTIYF.

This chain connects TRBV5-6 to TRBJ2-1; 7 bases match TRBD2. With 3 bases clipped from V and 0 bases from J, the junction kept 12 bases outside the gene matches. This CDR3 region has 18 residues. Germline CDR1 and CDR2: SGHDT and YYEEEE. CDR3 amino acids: CASSSIRLAVSSYNEQFF. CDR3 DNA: TGTGCCAGCAGCTCGATCCGTCTAGCGGTAAGCTCCTACAATGAGCAGTTCTTC.

The CDR3 region has the DNA TGTGCCAGCAGTGAACGCCTAGGGGACCCCTACGAGCAGTACTTC. This encodes CASSERLGDPYEQYF. The gene calls are TRBV2 and TRBJ2-7; either TRBD1 or TRBD2 may supply D (5 bases each). The CDR3 extends over 15 amino acids. CDR1 is SNHLY, CDR2 FYNNEI, per germline. Between the trimmed V and J ends, which lost 2 bases and 2 bases, there was a span of 13 bases.

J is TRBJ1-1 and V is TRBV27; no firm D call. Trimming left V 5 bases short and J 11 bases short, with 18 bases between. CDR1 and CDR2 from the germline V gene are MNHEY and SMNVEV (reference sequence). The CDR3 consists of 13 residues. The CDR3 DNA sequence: TGTGCCAGCAGTCCCCCCATGGTCGGTAGCGCTTTCTTT. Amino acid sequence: CASSPPMVGSAFF.

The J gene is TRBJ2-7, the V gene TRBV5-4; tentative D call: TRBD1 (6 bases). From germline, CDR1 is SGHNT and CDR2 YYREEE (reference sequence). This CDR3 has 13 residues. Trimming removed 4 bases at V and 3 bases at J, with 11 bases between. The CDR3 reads CASSSGQLYEQYF. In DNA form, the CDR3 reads TGTGCCAGCAGCAGCGGACAGCTCTACGAGCAGTACTTC.

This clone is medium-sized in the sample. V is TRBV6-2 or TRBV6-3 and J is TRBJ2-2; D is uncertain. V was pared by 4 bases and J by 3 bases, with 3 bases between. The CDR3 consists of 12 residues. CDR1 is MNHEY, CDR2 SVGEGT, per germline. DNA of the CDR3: TGTGCCAGCAGTTCAGACACCGGGGAGCTGTTTTTT. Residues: CASSSDTGELFF.

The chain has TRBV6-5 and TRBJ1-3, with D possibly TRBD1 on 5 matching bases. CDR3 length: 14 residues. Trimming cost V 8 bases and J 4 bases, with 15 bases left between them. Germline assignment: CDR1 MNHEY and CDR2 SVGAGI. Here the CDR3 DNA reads TGTGCCAGCCGGGACCCGAGGACGGGAAACACCATATATTTT. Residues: CASRDPRTGNTIYF.

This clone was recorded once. In DNA, the CDR3 is TGTGCCAGCAGCTTAGGCTATGTCAGGGCGTACGCGAACACCGGGGAGCTGTTTTTT. This sequence encodes CASSLGYVRAYANTGELFF. This rearrangement joins TRBV7-8 to TRBJ2-2; D is possibly TRBD1 (5 bases). Trimming took off 1 base at V and 0 bases at J, with 18 bases between the two ends. Germline CDR1 SGHVS, CDR2 FQNEAQ. This CDR3 has 19 amino acids.

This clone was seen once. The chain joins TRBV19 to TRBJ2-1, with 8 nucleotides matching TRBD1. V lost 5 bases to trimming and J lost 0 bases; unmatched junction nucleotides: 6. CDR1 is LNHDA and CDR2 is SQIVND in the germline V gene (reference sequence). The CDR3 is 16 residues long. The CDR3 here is CASSLGTGLSYNEQFF. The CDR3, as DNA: TGTGCCAGTAGTCTCGGGACAGGCCTCTCCTACAATGAGCAGTTCTTC.

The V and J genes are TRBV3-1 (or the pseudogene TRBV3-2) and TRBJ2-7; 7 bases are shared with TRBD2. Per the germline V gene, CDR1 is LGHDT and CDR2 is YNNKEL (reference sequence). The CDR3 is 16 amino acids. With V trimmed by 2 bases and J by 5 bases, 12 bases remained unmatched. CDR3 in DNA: TGTGCCAGCAGCCAATTTATCGGGAGGTGGTCGGACGAGCAGTACTTC. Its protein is CASSQFIGRWSDEQYF.

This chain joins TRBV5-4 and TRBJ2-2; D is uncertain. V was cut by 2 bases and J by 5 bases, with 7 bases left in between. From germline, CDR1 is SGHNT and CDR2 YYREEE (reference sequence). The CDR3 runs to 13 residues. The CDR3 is CASSFAQTGELFF. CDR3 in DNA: TGTGCCAGCAGCTTCGCGCAGACCGGGGAGCTGTTTTTT.

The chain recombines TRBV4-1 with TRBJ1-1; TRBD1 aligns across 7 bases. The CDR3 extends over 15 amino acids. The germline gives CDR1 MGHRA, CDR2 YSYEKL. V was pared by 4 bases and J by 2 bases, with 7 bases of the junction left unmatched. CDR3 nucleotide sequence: TGCGCCAGCAGCCCAAGTCCAGGGGGAAACACTGAAGCTTTCTTT. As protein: CASSPSPGGNTEAFF.

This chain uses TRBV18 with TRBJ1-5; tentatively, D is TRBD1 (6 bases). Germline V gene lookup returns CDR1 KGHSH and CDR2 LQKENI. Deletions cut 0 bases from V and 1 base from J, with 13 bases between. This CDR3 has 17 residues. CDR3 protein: CASSPPGTSASNQPQHF. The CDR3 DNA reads TGTGCCAGCTCACCACCTGGGACATCGGCAAGCAATCAGCCCCAGCATTTT.

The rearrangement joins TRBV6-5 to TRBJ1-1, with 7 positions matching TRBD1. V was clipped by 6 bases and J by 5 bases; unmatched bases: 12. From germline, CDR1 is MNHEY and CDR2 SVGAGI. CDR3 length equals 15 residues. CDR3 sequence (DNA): TGTGCCAGCAGCGGTGAGGGGGCCCGAGAAACTGAAGCTTTCTTT. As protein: CASSGEGARETEAFF.

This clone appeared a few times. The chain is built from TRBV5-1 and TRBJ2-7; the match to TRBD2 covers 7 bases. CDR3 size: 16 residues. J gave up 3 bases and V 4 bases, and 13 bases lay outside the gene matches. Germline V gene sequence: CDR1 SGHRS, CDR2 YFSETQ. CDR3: CASSPTSGDPIYEQYF. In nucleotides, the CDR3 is TGCGCCAGCAGCCCGACCAGCGGGGACCCGATCTACGAGCAGTACTTC.

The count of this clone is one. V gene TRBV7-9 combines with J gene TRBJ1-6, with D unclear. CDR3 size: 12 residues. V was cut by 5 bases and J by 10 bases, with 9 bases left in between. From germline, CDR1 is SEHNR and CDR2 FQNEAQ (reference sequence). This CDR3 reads CASSLGESPLHF. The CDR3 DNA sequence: TGTGCCAGCAGCCTTGGGGAGTCACCCCTCCACTTT.

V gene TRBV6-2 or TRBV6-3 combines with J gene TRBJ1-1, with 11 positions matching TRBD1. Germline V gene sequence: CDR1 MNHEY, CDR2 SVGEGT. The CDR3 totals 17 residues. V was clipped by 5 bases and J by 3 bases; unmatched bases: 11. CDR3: CASSTYGQGARDTEAFF. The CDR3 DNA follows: TGTGCCAGCAGTACCTACGGACAGGGGGCGCGGGACACTGAAGCTTTCTTT.

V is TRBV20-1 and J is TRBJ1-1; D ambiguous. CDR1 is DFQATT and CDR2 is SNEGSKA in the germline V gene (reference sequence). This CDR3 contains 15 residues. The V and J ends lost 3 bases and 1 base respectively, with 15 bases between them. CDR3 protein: CSASNPWLPNTEAFF. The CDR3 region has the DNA TGCAGTGCTAGTAATCCGTGGCTTCCGAACACTGAAGCTTTCTTT.

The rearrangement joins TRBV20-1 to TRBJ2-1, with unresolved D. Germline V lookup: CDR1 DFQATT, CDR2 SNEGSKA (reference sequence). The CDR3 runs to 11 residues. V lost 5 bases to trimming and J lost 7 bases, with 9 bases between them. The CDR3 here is CSAPFMNEQFF. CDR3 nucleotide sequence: TGCAGTGCTCCCTTTATGAATGAGCAGTTCTTC.